Presented here are 15 T cell receptor beta chains from one specimen sequenced in a study of early T cells in non-severe SARS-CoV-2 infection. A single record per CDR3 protein comes from TCRdb applying MiXCR to the 5' RACE reads. The data show about 77,000 distinct CDR3 sequences, about a sixth seen once. Sequencing was performed on whole blood. The receptors stem from an adult who was a healthcare worker with PCR-confirmed SARS-CoV-2 infection or an uninfected control (not recorded which).

This clonotype was counted at least ten times. V and J are TRBV19 and TRBJ2-1; TRBD1 matches 8 bases. Trimming at V came to 3 bases and at J to 6 bases, leaving 7 bases not matched to a gene. The length of the CDR3 is 15 residues. Germline CDR1 is LNHDA and CDR2 is SQIVND (reference sequence). DNA for the CDR3: TGTGCCAGTAGTATTCCCCAGGGGGCGCGCAATGAGCAGTTCTTC. Its translation is CASSIPQGARNEQFF.

For this clonotype: Germline and junction disagree at one end, which may indicate a read error. V gene TRBV18 combines with J gene TRBJ1-1; D is unresolved. From germline, CDR1 is KGHSH and CDR2 LQKENI. The CDR3 contains 14 residues. Here the CDR3 DNA reads TGTGCCAGCTCACCGACCAATTCTATAGCTGAAGCTTTTTTT. Translated: CASSPTNSIAEAFF.

The V gene is TRBV7-6, the J gene TRBJ1-5; 8 bases match TRBD1. The V and J ends lost 5 bases and 6 bases, in that order; junction bases with no gene match: 6. The CDR3 sequence is 14 residues long. CDR1 and CDR2 from the germline V gene are SGHVS and FNYEAQ. The chain's CDR3 is CASSKTGAFQPQHF. CDR3 bases: TGTGCCAGCAGCAAGACAGGGGCCTTTCAGCCCCAGCATTTT.

The chain has TRBV6-5 and TRBJ1-2; tentatively, D is TRBD1 (6 bases). The V end lost 0 bases, the J end lost 3 bases, and 20 bases lay between the germline ends. Germline assignment: CDR1 MNHEY and CDR2 SVGAGI. The CDR3 sequence is 18 residues long. The CDR3 nucleotides are TGTGCCAGCAGTTACTCGAAGGGACATCCTACGTGGGACTATGGCTACACCTTC. Protein product: CASSYSKGHPTWDYGYTF.

Only a few counts were recorded for this clonotype. The chain recombines TRBV9 with TRBJ1-6; D unclear. The germline V gene has CDR1 SGDLS and CDR2 YYNGEE. Trimming removed 2 bases at V and 0 bases at J, with 12 bases between. The CDR3 covers 17 residues. The CDR3 region is CASSVGPRISYNSPLHF. CDR3 sequence (DNA): TGTGCCAGCAGCGTGGGCCCCAGGATCTCCTATAATTCACCCCTCCACTTT.

This clonotype was seen a few times. This chain joins TRBV5-1 and TRBJ2-2, with D possibly matching TRBD2 (6 bases). CDR3 size: 15 residues. Germline CDR1 is SGHRS and CDR2 is YFSETQ. The V end lost 0 bases, the J end lost 4 bases, and 10 bases lay between the germline ends. DNA for the CDR3: TGCGCCAGCAGCTTGGGACTAGAGGGCACCGGGGAGCTGTTTTTT. As protein: CASSLGLEGTGELFF.

This clonotype has at least ten counts. CDR3: CACSGSVSNQPQHF. The CDR3 DNA reads TGTGCCTGTTCCGGGAGCGTAAGCAATCAGCCCCAGCATTTT. J is TRBJ1-5 and V is TRBV30, with D unclear. Germline CDR1 GTSNPN, CDR2 SVGIG (reference sequence). V dropped 6 bases and J dropped 1 base, with 13 bases sitting between them. The CDR3 contains 14 residues.

There are a few counts of this clonotype. This rearrangement joins TRBV24-1 to TRBJ2-3, with D uncertain. V shed 1 base and J shed 6 bases, with 4 bases lying between them. The germline V gene has CDR1 KGHDR and CDR2 SFDVKD. There are 12 residues in the CDR3. The CDR3 DNA reads TGTGCCACCAGTGATTTCGTGGATACGCAGTATTTT. It is translated as CATSDFVDTQYF.

This clonotype has only a few counts. The chain links TRBV25-1 to TRBJ1-4, with D perhaps matching TRBD1 (5 bases). The CDR3 runs 16 residues. The germline gives CDR1 MGHDK, CDR2 SYGVNS. Deletions cut 5 bases from V and 5 bases from J, with 18 bases between. The CDR3 sequence is CASSPGSPGPNEKLFF. CDR3 sequence (DNA): TGTGCCAGCAGTCCCGGCTCACCGGGACCAAATGAAAAACTGTTTTTT.

This chain connects TRBV20-1 to TRBJ2-3; 7 positions match TRBD2. Looked up from germline, CDR1 is DFQATT and CDR2 is SNEGSKA (reference sequence). The V segment lost 6 bases and the J segment 3 bases; nucleotides outside the gene matches: 15. This CDR3 is built from 16 residues. Here the CDR3 DNA reads TGCAGTGCCCGGTGGGGGGGATCGCCCACTACAGATACGCAGTATTTT. Translating gives CSARWGGSPTTDTQYF.

This clonotype was picked up a small number of times. At one of its ends the junction is not consistent with the germline gene, which may arise from a read error. As DNA, the CDR3 is TGTGCCAGCAGTTACGGGGACACGATCAGACCCCTCCATTTT. This encodes CASSYGDTIRPLHF. V gene TRBV6-2 or TRBV6-3 combines with J gene TRBJ1-6; maybe TRBD1 (6 bases). The CDR3 has 14 residues. Per the germline V gene, CDR1 is MNHEY and CDR2 is SVGEGT.

In this sample, this clonotype turned up many times. This sequence joins TRBV7-9 and TRBJ1-1; no reliable D call. The germline V and J ends were trimmed by 5 bases and 8 bases, with 12 bases remaining between them. The CDR3 spans 12 residues. Looked up from germline, CDR1 is SEHNR and CDR2 is FQNEAQ (reference sequence). The CDR3 protein is CASSPSTLEAFF. CDR3 in DNA: TGTGCCAGCAGCCCCTCGACACTAGAAGCTTTCTTT.

J is TRBJ1-1 and V is TRBV25-1; no reliable D call. CDR3 length: 13 residues. Germline values: CDR1 MGHDK, CDR2 SYGVNS. The V end lost 2 bases, the J end lost 1 base, and 5 bases lay between the germline ends. The CDR3 here is CASSEGTNTEAFF. The CDR3 region has the DNA TGTGCCAGCAGTGAAGGAACGAACACTGAAGCTTTCTTT.

This clonotype showed up just a few times. The chain uses TRBV29-1 and TRBJ2-7; perhaps TRBD1 as D (6 bases). This CDR3 has 14 residues. Trimming cost V 6 bases and J 2 bases, with 17 bases left between them. Germline V gene sequence: CDR1 SQVTM, CDR2 ANQGSEA. CDR3 in amino acids: CSVEYRDLPYEQYF. The CDR3 DNA is TGCAGCGTAGAATACAGGGACCTCCCCTACGAGCAGTACTTC.

The rearrangement uses TRBV20-1 and TRBJ2-3; 9 nucleotides align to TRBD2. The V gene end was trimmed by 5 bases and the J gene end by 2 bases; junction bases not matched to a gene: 8. The CDR3 sequence is 15 residues long. Germline CDR1 and CDR2: DFQATT and SNEGSKA (reference sequence). CDR3 DNA: TGCAGTGCTCCCGTCCAGCGGGGGGTCACAGATACGCAGTATTTT. Residues: CSAPVQRGVTDTQYF.